This entry is about one TCR beta chain. Antigen specificity is unknown. The data were taken from a study of T cell responses to AZD1222 COVID-19 vaccine. Study observations and caveats: Two doses of AZD1222 preceded a rise in Spike-specific TCR breadth and depth. None of the repertoires were sampled until the peak T cell response had passed. Recipients of AZD1222 seropositive at baseline numbered only 6 or 7.

Profiling relied on immunoSEQ multiplex PCR, and the TCRdb table lists in-frame clones only, not all of them. Seen here are approximately 100,000 clones, 85% to 90% observed once, and the top ten hold over 2.5%. J gave up 7 bases and V 5 bases, and 6 bases lay outside the gene matches. The germline gives CDR1 SGHVS, CDR2 FNYEAQ. The CDR3 runs 14 residues. Specimen: peripheral blood, collected on day 0 of MenACWY control vaccination. V and J are TRBV7-6 and TRBJ2-1; 9 nucleotides agree with TRBD1. The sequence was collected from an adult in good health. CDR3 sequence (DNA): TGTGCCAGCAGCCGGACAGGGGTGGCGAATGAGCAGTTCTTC. Protein sequence: CASSRTGVANEQFF.